This TCR beta chain was found in a study of control samples from healthy donors and cancer patients. Germline V gives CDR1 SGHNT, CDR2 YYREEE (reference sequence). The CDR3 has 14 residues. V gave up 1 base and J gave up 5 bases; unmatched junction bases: 2. Measured with immunoSEQ multiplex PCR; TCRdb has only the in-frame clones, and not every one. The sample has 390,000 or so clones; over 75% are singletons. This receptor was taken from a middle-aged man with head and neck cancer. The chain is built from TRBV5-4 and TRBJ2-2, with 7 positions matching TRBD1. The specimen sequenced was PBMCs. DNA of the CDR3: TGTGCCAGCAGCTTGAACAGGGGAACCGGGGAGCTGTTTTTT. Encoded protein: CASSLNRGTGELFF.